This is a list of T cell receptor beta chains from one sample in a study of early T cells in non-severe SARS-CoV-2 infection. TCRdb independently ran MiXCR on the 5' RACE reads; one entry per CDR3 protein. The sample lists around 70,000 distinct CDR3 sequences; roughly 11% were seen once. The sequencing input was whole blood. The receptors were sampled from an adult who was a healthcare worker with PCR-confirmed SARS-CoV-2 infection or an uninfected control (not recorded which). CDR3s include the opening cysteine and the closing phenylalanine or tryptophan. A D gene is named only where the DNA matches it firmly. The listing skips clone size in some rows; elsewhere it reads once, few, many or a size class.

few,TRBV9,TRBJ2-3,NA,CASSVQRGIADTQYF,TGTGCCAGCAGCGTACAGAGGGGGATAGCGGATACGCAGTATTTT
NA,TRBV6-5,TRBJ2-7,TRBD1,CASKGGRFSEQYF,TGTGCCAGCAAAGGGGGCCGCTTCAGTGAGCAGTACTTC
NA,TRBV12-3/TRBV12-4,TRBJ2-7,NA,CASSYEAGTPYEQYF,TGTGCCAGCAGTTACGAGGCGGGAACCCCCTACGAGCAGTACTTC
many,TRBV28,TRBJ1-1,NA,CASIASYVGATEAFF,TGTGCCAGCATAGCCTCCTATGTTGGCGCCACTGAAGCTTTCTTT
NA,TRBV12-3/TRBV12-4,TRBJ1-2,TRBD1,CASTEGAGHGYTF,TGTGCCAGCACCGAGGGGGCGGGTCATGGCTACACCTTC
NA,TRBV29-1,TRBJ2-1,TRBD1,CSVVGTGVPYNEQFF,TGCAGCGTTGTCGGTACAGGGGTACCCTACAATGAGCAGTTCTTC
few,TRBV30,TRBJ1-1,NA,CAWSDGNTEAFF,TGTGCCTGGAGTGACGGGAACACTGAAGCTTTCTTT
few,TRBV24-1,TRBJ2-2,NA,CATSDGPPSTGELFF,TGTGCCACCAGTGATGGCCCACCCAGCACCGGGGAGCTGTTTTTT
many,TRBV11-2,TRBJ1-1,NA,CASSLSRMGRIVEAFF,TGTGCCAGCAGCTTAAGTCGTATGGGCAGGATTGTTGAAGCTTTCTTT
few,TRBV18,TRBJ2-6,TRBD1,CASSQTGKSGANVLTF,TGTGCCAGCTCACAGACAGGGAAATCTGGGGCCAACGTCCTGACTTTC
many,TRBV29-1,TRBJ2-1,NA,CSASTSSYNEQFF,TGCAGCGCCTCTACCAGCTCCTACAATGAGCAGTTCTTC
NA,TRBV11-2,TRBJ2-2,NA,CASSLKWDTGELFF,TGTGCCAGCAGCTTGAAATGGGACACCGGGGAGCTGTTTTTT
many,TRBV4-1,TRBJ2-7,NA,CASSQKRLGHEQYF,TGCGCCAGCAGCCAAAAAAGGCTAGGGCACGAGCAGTACTTC
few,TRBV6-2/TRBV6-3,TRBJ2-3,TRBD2,CASSHSSWRGRTDTQYF,TGTGCCAGCAGTCACAGTTCATGGCGCGGGAGAACAGATACGCAGTATTTT
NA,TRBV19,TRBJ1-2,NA,CASSNRRLHYTF,TGTGCCAGTAGTAATAGGAGACTTCACTACACCTTC
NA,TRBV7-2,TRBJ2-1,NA,CASSSSSTEQFF,TGTGCCAGCAGCTCCAGTAGCACTGAGCAGTTCTTC
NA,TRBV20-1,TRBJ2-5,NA,CSARVGQPQETQYF,TGCAGTGCTAGAGTAGGCCAACCCCAAGAGACCCAGTACTTC
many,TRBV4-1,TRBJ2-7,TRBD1,CASSQTGTGGYEQYF,TGCGCCAGCAGCCAGACCGGGACAGGGGGTTACGAGCAGTACTTC
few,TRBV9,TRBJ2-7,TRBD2,CASSFGLAGEYEQYF,TGTGCCAGCAGCTTTGGACTAGCGGGAGAGTACGAGCAGTACTTC
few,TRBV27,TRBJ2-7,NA,CASSYFGGSGQYF,TGTGCCAGCAGCTATTTCGGAGGGTCGGGGCAGTACTTC
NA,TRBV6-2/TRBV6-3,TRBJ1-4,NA,CASTSPGPVEKLFF,TGTGCCAGCACCTCCCCCGGGCCAGTCGAAAAACTGTTTTTT
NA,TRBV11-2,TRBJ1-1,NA,CASSLEEGNTEAFF,TGTGCCAGCAGCTTAGAGGAGGGGAACACTGAAGCTTTCTTT
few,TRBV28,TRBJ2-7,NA,CASSFELYEQYF,TGTGCCAGCAGTTTTGAGCTCTACGAGCAGTACTTC
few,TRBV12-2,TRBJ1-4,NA,CASRHPLDRVVEKLFF,TGTGCAAGTCGCCACCCCTTGGACAGGGTTGTTGAAAAACTGTTTTTT
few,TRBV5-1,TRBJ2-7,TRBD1,CASSSRDSQYEQYF,TGCGCCAGCAGCTCCCGGGACAGCCAATACGAGCAGTACTTC